Presented here are 26 T cell receptor beta chains from one specimen sequenced in a study of Tregs in tolerant kidney transplant recipients. TCRdb's table, derived via immunoSEQ multiplex PCR, lists solely in-frame clones and lacks some. The sample table includes about 48,000 clones. Here the sequenced sample was CD4+ T cells from blood, taken before the transplant. These receptors were obtained from a human donor who received a combined kidney and bone marrow transplant.

The covered CDR3 bases are TGTGCCAGCAGTGGTCGGGGGACTAGTATCTATGAG. It specifies CASSGRGTSIYE. The whole CDR3 protein reads CASSGRGTSIYEQFF. This sequence joins TRBV6-1 and TRBJ2-1; TRBD2 matches at 8 bases. The observed sequence ends 3 residues before the CDR3 terminus, with the missing tail filled in from the germline J gene. From germline, CDR1 is MNHNS and CDR2 SASEGT. The CDR3 length is 15 residues. With 4 bases clipped from V and 8 bases from J, the junction kept 10 bases outside the gene matches.

With regard to this clone: Read data end 3 residues before the CDR3 end; the end is taken from the germline J gene. The chain employs TRBV5-1 and TRBJ2-1; TRBD2 matches 13 bases. This CDR3 is 17 amino acids long. CDR1 is SGHRS, CDR2 YFSETQ, per germline. Trimming cost V 5 bases and J 4 bases; bases outside gene matches: 9. The CDR3 is CASSETSGRPVYNEQFF. Incomplete CDR3 DNA: TGCGCCAGCAGTGAGACTAGCGGGAGGCCAGTATACAATGAG.

In the case of this clone: Read sequence stops 3 residues before the CDR3 end, and the germline J gene provides the missing end. The rearrangement links TRBV19 to TRBJ1-5; D perhaps matches TRBD1 (6 bases). Germline lookup yields CDR1 LNHDA and CDR2 SQIVND (reference sequence). V dropped 4 bases and J dropped 3 bases, with 19 bases sitting between them. The CDR3 is made up of 17 amino acids. CDR3 DNA (partial): TGTGCCAGTAGTAGGGGGCTTGGTACACGCAACAATCAGCCC. Translation gives CASSRGLGTRNNQP. The entire CDR3 is CASSRGLGTRNNQPQHF.

As to this clone: The read ends 3 residues early relative to the CDR3; the germline J gene fills the gap. V usage is TRBV10-3 and J usage is TRBJ2-1, with 14 bases that match TRBD2. Germline V gene lookup returns CDR1 ENHRY and CDR2 SYGVKD. J lost 7 bases, V lost 10 bases, and 3 bases had no gene match. The CDR3 is made up of 13 amino acids. CDR3 region: CATGLAGVNEQFF. The CDR3 bases that were read are TGTGCCACGGGACTAGCGGGAGTAAATGAG.

With respect to this clone: The read comes to an end 3 residues before the CDR3 does, leaving the germline J gene to fill in the end. The chain couples TRBV7-3 to TRBJ2-1; maybe TRBD1 (6 bases). This CDR3 comprises 15 residues. Deletions cut 2 bases from V and 5 bases from J, with 13 bases between. Germline V lookup: CDR1 SGHTA, CDR2 FQGTGA. The CDR3 DNA, read in part, is TGTGCCAGCAGCTTAGTTGGGGGCTGGGACAATGAG. It specifies CASSLVGGWDNE. The whole CDR3 sequence is CASSLVGGWDNEQFF. Variable domain in full (rest from reference TRBV7-3 and TRBJ2-1): GAGVSQTPSNKVTEKGKYVELRCDPISGHTALYWYRQSLGQGPEFLIYFQGTGAADDSGLPNDRFFAVRPEGSVSTLKIQRTERGDSAVYLCASSLVGGWDNEQFFGPGTRLTVL.

About this clone itself: The read is 3 residues too short to cover the CDR3 end, so that end is filled in from the germline J gene. V usage is TRBV7-2 and J usage is TRBJ2-4; a possible D gene is TRBD1 (5 bases). This CDR3 has 17 residues. Trimming took 0 bases from V and 0 from J, leaving 12 bases between them. CDR1 is SGHTA, CDR2 FQGNSA, per germline. The CDR3 is CASSLARDRLAKNIQYF. The part of the CDR3 DNA that was read is TGTGCCAGCAGCTTAGCGAGAGACAGATTAGCCAAAAACATT. Complete variable domain (other parts from reference TRBV7-2 and TRBJ2-4): GAGVSQSPSNKVTEKGKDVELRCDPISGHTALYWYRQSLGQGLEFLIYFQGNSAPDKSGLPSDRFSAERTGGSVSTLTIQRTQQEDSAVYLCASSLARDRLAKNIQYFGAGTRLSVL.

Comments on this clone: Read sequence stops 3 residues before the CDR3 end, and the germline J gene provides the missing end. The chain has TRBV14 and TRBJ1-3; a weak D match, TRBD1 (5 bases). V dropped 5 bases and J dropped 0 bases, with 8 bases sitting between them. The CDR3 runs 14 residues. Germline V gives CDR1 SGHDN, CDR2 FVKESK. The CDR3 spells CASSARGSGNTIYF. The CDR3 DNA, read in part, is TGTGCCAGCAGCGCAAGGGGCTCTGGAAACACC.

For this clone: The CDR3 goes on 3 residues after the read ends, and that part is filled in from the germline J gene. This chain connects TRBV4-1 to TRBJ1-4; D unclear. Germline V gives CDR1 MGHRA, CDR2 YSYEKL. V was clipped by 2 bases and J by 7 bases, with 8 bases between them. CDR3 length: 13 amino acids. CDR3 protein: CASSQTVGEKLFF. The sequenced CDR3 bases are TGCGCCAGCAGCCAAACAGTGGGTGAAAAA.

Turning to this clone: The read ends 3 residues shy of where the CDR3 ends; the end is completed using the germline J gene. J is TRBJ2-2 and V is TRBV6-2 or TRBV6-3, with 9 bases that match TRBD1. This CDR3 region has 15 residues. V lost 2 bases, J lost 5 bases, and 3 bases stayed unmatched. Germline CDR1 MNHEY, CDR2 SVGEGT. CDR3 loop: CASSYGTGMTGELFF. CDR3 DNA, as far as it was read: TGTGCCAGCAGTTACGGGACAGGGATGACCGGGGAG.

A word on this clone: The CDR3 is cut off 3 residues early in the read; its end comes from the germline J gene. The J gene is TRBJ1-2, the V gene TRBV5-6; D unclear. The CDR3 covers 12 residues. CDR1 is SGHDT, CDR2 YYEEEE, per germline. The CDR3 DNA, read in part, is TGTGCCAGCACCCGGTCAGGAAACGGC. Encoded protein: CASTRSGNG. The whole CDR3 reads CASTRSGNGYTF.

Turning to this clone: The read comes to an end 3 residues before the CDR3 does, leaving the germline J gene to fill in the end. This chain links TRBV6-1 with TRBJ1-4; D gene unclear. The germline gives CDR1 MNHNS, CDR2 SASEGT. Between the trimmed V and J ends, which lost 2 bases and 9 bases, there was a span of 10 bases. CDR3 length: 13 amino acids. Partial CDR3 DNA: TGTGCCAGCAGTGAATTGAACACCCAAAAA. Its translation: CASSELNTQK. Given in full, the CDR3 is CASSELNTQKLFF.

Comments on this clone: With the read ending 3 residues before the CDR3 end, the germline J gene is used to fill in that end. The V and J genes are TRBV7-3 and TRBJ1-2; 9 bases match TRBD1. Germline CDR1 SGHTA, CDR2 FQGTGA. The V and J ends lost 5 bases and 2 bases, in that order; junction bases with no gene match: 6. The length of the CDR3 is 15 residues. The CDR3 loop reads CASSPGQGSNYGYTF. The CDR3 bases that were read are TGTGCCAGCAGCCCGGGACAGGGTTCCAACTATGGC.

Comment on this clone: From the germline J gene comes the end of the CDR3, since the read stops 3 residues before it. V and J are TRBV20-1 and TRBJ2-7, with D perhaps matching TRBD1 (5 bases). Germline lookup yields CDR1 DFQATT and CDR2 SNEGSKA (reference sequence). The CDR3 is 15 residues long. V lost 5 bases and J lost 5, with 22 bases in between. The CDR3 bases that were read are TGCAGTGCTCCTACCGCACTCAAACTGGGGCACGAG. It specifies CSAPTALKLGHE. The full CDR3 sequence reads CSAPTALKLGHEQYF.

Comments on this clone: The read falls 3 residues short of the CDR3 end, and the missing part is taken from the germline J gene. This sequence joins TRBV7-3 and TRBJ1-1; D uncertain. The V gene lost 6 bases and the J gene lost 0 bases, with 8 bases spanning the gap. Per germline, CDR1 SGHTA and CDR2 FQGTGA. The CDR3 is 13 amino acids. The CDR3 region is CASSLDMNTEAFF. CDR3 DNA (partial): TGTGCCAGCAGTCTTGACATGAACACTGAA.

Regarding this clone: The CDR3 end lies 3 residues beyond the end of the read and is filled in from the germline J gene. The V call is TRBV19, the J call TRBJ1-2; 8 bases are shared with TRBD1. The CDR3 sequence is 15 residues long. Looked up from germline, CDR1 is LNHDA and CDR2 is SQIVND (reference sequence). J lost 6 bases, V lost 10 bases, and 16 bases had no gene match. This chain's CDR3 is CATRSSGQALHGYTF. The CDR3 DNA, read in part, is TGTGCCACAAGGAGTTCGGGACAGGCTTTACATGGC.

A remark on this clone: The observed sequence ends 3 residues before the CDR3 terminus, with the missing tail filled in from the germline J gene. The chain employs TRBV7-8 and TRBJ2-7; the match to TRBD1 covers 7 bases. Unmatched junction bases numbered 5, after V lost 3 bases and J lost 3 bases. Germline CDR1 reads SGHVS; CDR2 reads FQNEAQ. This CDR3 contains 14 residues. CDR3 loop: CASSFGQVDYEQYF. CDR3 DNA, as far as it was read: TGTGCCAGCAGCTTTGGACAGGTAGACTACGAG.

As for this clone: The read ends 3 residues shy of where the CDR3 ends; the end is completed using the germline J gene. This rearrangement joins TRBV5-1 to TRBJ2-1; D may be TRBD2 (6 bases). Looked up from germline, CDR1 is SGHRS and CDR2 is YFSETQ. The CDR3 has 15 residues. The V and J ends lost 4 bases and 0 bases respectively, with 11 bases between them. The CDR3 reads CASSLASSSYNEQFF. The CDR3 bases that were read are TGCGCCAGCAGCCTAGCGTCAAGCTCCTACAATGAG.

Turning to this clone: The read finishes 3 residues shy of the CDR3 end, and the germline J gene is used to complete it. The rearrangement links TRBV20-1 to TRBJ2-7, with 10 nucleotides matching TRBD2. J gave up 5 bases and V 0 bases, and 7 bases lay outside the gene matches. The CDR3 is 15 amino acids. CDR1 is DFQATT, CDR2 SNEGSKA, per germline (reference sequence). CDR3 bases read: TGCAGTGCTAGAGATCCACCTAGCGGGAGTCACGAG. It is translated as CSARDPPSGSHE. The full CDR3 sequence reads CSARDPPSGSHEQYF.

As regards this clone: The CDR3 end is not reached by the read, which stops 3 residues before it; the germline J gene fills it in. This chain links TRBV19 with TRBJ1-5, with 7 nucleotides matching TRBD1. The CDR3 runs 15 residues. With 4 bases clipped from V and 0 bases from J, the junction kept 3 bases outside the gene matches. Germline CDR1 and CDR2: LNHDA and SQIVND (reference sequence). Incomplete CDR3 DNA: TGTGCCAGTAGTAGGGGACAGAATAGCAATCAGCCC. Translating it yields CASSRGQNSNQP. The CDR3 as a whole reads CASSRGQNSNQPQHF. Looking up the rest from reference TRBV19 and TRBJ1-5 gives the full variable domain: DGGITQSPKYLFRKEGQNVTLSCEQNLNHDAMYWYRQDPGQGLRLIYYSQIVNDFQKGDIAEGYSVSREKKESFPLTVTSAQKNPTAFYLCASSRGQNSNQPQHFGDGTRLSIL.

Note on this clone: Sequencing ends 3 residues short of the CDR3 end; the germline J gene provides the rest. V usage is TRBV19 and J usage is TRBJ2-2, with 7 bases lining up with TRBD1. Per germline, CDR1 LNHDA and CDR2 SQIVND (reference sequence). This CDR3 spans 13 amino acids. J lost 6 bases, V lost 9 bases, and 7 bases had no gene match. The CDR3 DNA, read in part, is TGTGCCAGCGCGAGACAGGGTCCCGGGGAG. It yields the protein CASARQGPGE. The whole CDR3 protein is CASARQGPGELFF.

In the case of this clone: The CDR3 is cut off 3 residues early in the read; its end comes from the germline J gene. V and J are TRBV14 and TRBJ1-4; D remains ambiguous. There are 14 residues in the CDR3. V was trimmed by 4 bases and J by 8 bases, leaving 14 bases between them. Germline V gene lookup returns CDR1 SGHDN and CDR2 FVKESK. CDR3 residues: CASSPSWAGEKLFF. The sequenced part of the CDR3 DNA is TGTGCCAGCAGCCCCAGCTGGGCGGGCGAAAAA.

A word on this clone: The observed sequence ends 3 residues before the CDR3 terminus, with the missing tail filled in from the germline J gene. The chain uses TRBV4-1 and TRBJ1-2, with D perhaps matching TRBD1 (5 bases). CDR3 size: 13 residues. The V gene's germline CDR1 is MGHRA and CDR2 YSYEKL. V was trimmed by 5 bases and J by 2 bases, leaving 9 bases between them. The CDR3: CASSNSGNYGYTF. Incomplete CDR3 DNA: TGCGCCAGCAGCAATTCAGGGAACTATGGC.

The DNA read from the CDR3 is TGCAGTGCTCTCAGGCCACTAGCGGGAGACGAG. Protein: CSALRPLAGDE. The whole CDR3 reads CSALRPLAGDEQYF. This sequence joins TRBV20-1 and TRBJ2-7, with 11 bases that match TRBD2. The read falls 3 residues short of the CDR3 end, and the missing part is taken from the germline J gene. The junction had 8 bases not matched to a gene; V was cut back by 5 bases and J by 5 bases. The CDR3 covers 14 residues. Germline CDR1 DFQATT, CDR2 SNEGSKA (reference sequence).

Concerning this clone itself: With the read ending 3 residues before the CDR3 end, the germline J gene is used to fill in that end. V gene TRBV5-1 combines with J gene TRBJ2-2, with TRBD1 identical over 9 bases. Germline CDR1 and CDR2: SGHRS and YFSETQ. Trimming removed 2 bases from V and 5 bases from J; junction bases left unmatched: 4. This CDR3 region has 15 residues. The CDR3 loop reads CASSLQGAGTGELFF. Partial CDR3 DNA: TGCGCCAGCAGCTTACAGGGGGCCGGTACCGGGGAG.

With respect to this clone: The read terminates 3 residues ahead of where the CDR3 ends, so the germline J gene completes it. The chain employs TRBV5-1 and TRBJ2-5; the match to TRBD2 covers 13 bases. CDR3 length equals 16 residues. Germline-derived CDR1 and CDR2 are SGHRS and YFSETQ. After removal of 4 bases from V and 5 bases from J, the junction contained 8 bases not matched to a gene. CDR3 residues: CASSGRTSGSGETQYF. The sequenced CDR3 bases are TGCGCCAGCAGCGGACGGACTAGCGGGAGTGGGGAGACC.

Concerning this clone itself: The DNA ends 3 residues before the CDR3 does, and the rest of the CDR3 is filled in from the germline J gene. The V and J genes are TRBV29-1 and TRBJ1-5; 8 bases are shared with TRBD1. This CDR3 contains 14 residues. Unmatched junction bases numbered 4, after V lost 4 bases and J lost 2 bases. Per germline, CDR1 SQVTM and CDR2 ANQGSEA. The CDR3 DNA, read in part, is TGCAGCGTTGCCCAGGGACAGGGCAATCAGCCC. This gives the protein CSVAQGQGNQP. The complete CDR3 protein is CSVAQGQGNQPQHF.